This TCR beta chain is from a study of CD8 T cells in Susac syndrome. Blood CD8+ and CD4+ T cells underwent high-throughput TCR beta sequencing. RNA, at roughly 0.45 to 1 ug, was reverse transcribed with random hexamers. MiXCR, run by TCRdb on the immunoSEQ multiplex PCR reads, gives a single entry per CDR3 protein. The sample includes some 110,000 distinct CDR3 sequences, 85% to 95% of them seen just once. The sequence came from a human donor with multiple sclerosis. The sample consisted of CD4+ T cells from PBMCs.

The CDR3, as DNA: TGTGCCAGCAGCTTCGGAGACAGATACAATCAGCCCCAGCATTTT. This codes for CASSFGDRYNQPQHF. This rearrangement joins TRBV5-6 to TRBJ1-5; the D gene is possibly TRBD1 (5 bases). In germline, CDR1 is SGHDT, CDR2 YYEEEE. Deletions cut 2 bases from V and 3 bases from J, with 12 bases between. This CDR3 has 15 amino acids.